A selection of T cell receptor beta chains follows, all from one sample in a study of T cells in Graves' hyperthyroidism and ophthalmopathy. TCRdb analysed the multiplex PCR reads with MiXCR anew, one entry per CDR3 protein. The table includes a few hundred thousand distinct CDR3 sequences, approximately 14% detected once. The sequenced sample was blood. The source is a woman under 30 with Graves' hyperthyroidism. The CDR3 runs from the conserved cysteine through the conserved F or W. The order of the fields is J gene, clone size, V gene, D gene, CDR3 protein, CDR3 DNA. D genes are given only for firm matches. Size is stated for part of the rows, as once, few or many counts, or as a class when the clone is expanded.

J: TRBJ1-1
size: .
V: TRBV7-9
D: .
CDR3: CASSLALGQNTEAFF
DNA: TGTGCCAGCAGCTTAGCGTTAGGACAGAACACTGAAGCTTTCTTT

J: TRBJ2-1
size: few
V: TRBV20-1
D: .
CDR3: CSARALNEQFF
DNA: TGCAGTGCCCGCGCTTTAAATGAGCAGTTCTTC

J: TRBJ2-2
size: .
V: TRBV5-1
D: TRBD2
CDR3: CASGTSGTAGELFF
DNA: TGCGCCAGCGGGACTAGCGGGACCGCCGGGGAGCTGTTTTTT

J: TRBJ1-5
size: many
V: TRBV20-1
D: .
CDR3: CSASGLLGNQPQHF
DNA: TGCAGTGCTAGTGGCCTTCTGGGGAATCAGCCCCAGCATTTT

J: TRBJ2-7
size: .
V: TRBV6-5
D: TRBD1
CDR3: CASSLQGAHNEQYF
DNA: TGTGCCAGCAGTTTACAGGGGGCGCACAACGAGCAGTACTTC

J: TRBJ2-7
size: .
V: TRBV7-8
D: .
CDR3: CASIKWAGPYEQYF
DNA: TGTGCCAGCATCAAGTGGGCGGGCCCCTACGAGCAGTACTTC

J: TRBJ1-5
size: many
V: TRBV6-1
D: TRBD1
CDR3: CASTGQAFNQPQHF
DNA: TGTGCCAGCACGGGACAGGCCTTTAATCAGCCCCAGCATTTT

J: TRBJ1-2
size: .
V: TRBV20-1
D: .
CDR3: CSAKGRINYGYTF
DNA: TGCAGTGCAAAAGGCCGGATCAACTATGGCTACACCTTC

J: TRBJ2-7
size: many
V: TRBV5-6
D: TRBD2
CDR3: CASSWTSGAYEQYF
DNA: TGTGCCAGCAGCTGGACTAGCGGGGCCTACGAGCAGTACTTC

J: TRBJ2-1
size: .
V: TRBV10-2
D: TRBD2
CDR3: CASSQAGAGDEQFF
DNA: TGCGCCAGCAGTCAAGCGGGAGCTGGCGATGAGCAGTTCTTC

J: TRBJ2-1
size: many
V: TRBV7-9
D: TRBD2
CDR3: CASSRLAGGDEQFF
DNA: TGTGCCAGCAGCCGACTAGCGGGGGGCGATGAGCAGTTCTTC

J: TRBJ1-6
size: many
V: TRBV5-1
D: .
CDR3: CASSLEGGGSPLHF
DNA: TGCGCCAGCAGCTTGGAGGGGGGGGGTTCACCCCTCCACTTT

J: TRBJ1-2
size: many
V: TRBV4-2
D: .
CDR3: CASSQVGDPNYGYTF
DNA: TGTGCCAGCAGCCAAGTCGGAGACCCGAACTATGGCTACACCTTC

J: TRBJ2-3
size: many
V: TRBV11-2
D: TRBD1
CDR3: CASSLDFGQGATDTQYF
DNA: TGTGCCAGCAGCTTAGATTTCGGGCAGGGGGCCACAGATACGCAGTATTTT

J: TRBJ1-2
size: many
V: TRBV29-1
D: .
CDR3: CSVLPDEWDGYTF
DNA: TGCAGCGTTCTCCCGGACGAGTGGGATGGCTACACCTTC

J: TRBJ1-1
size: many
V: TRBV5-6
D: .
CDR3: CASSYLERDANTEAFF
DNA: TGTGCCAGCAGCTACCTCGAGCGGGATGCGAACACTGAAGCTTTCTTT

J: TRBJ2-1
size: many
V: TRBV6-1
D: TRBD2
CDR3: CASSKIRGGDYNEQFF
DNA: TGTGCCAGCAGTAAAATTCGTGGGGGGGACTACAATGAGCAGTTCTTC

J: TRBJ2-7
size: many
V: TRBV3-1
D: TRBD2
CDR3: CASSPFLAGASHEQYF
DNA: TGTGCCAGCAGCCCGTTCCTAGCGGGAGCTTCCCACGAGCAGTACTTC

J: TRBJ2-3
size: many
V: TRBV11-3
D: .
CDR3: CASSPTPGGAADTQYF
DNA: TGTGCCAGCAGCCCGACCCCTGGGGGAGCCGCGGATACGCAGTATTTT

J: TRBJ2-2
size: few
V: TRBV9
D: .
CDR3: CASSVMSTNTGELFF
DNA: TGTGCCAGCAGCGTAATGTCTACGAACACCGGGGAGCTGTTTTTT

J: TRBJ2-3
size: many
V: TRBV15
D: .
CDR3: CATSRSQSPMDTQYF
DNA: TGTGCCACCAGCAGAAGCCAAAGCCCCATGGATACGCAGTATTTT